Below, 30 T cell receptor beta chains from the same sample are listed, as sequenced in a study of shared clonotypes between healthy human individuals. Assay used: immunoSEQ multiplex PCR; TCRdb lists only in-frame clones, some missing. The profile covers roughly 2 million clones, with approximately 94% appearing a single time and 0.13% taken by the ten largest. The sequenced sample was naive CD4+ T cells sorted from blood. As for subset: CD45RA+ positively selected. Receptor source: a man between 18 and 35 years old in good health.

CDR3 nucleotide sequence: TGCAGCGTTCAGTGGGGTTCCGGGAACACTGAAGCTTTCTTT. Protein sequence: CSVQWGSGNTEAFF. V usage is TRBV29-1 and J usage is TRBJ1-1, with D hard to call. The CDR3 runs 14 residues. Germline loops: CDR1 SQVTM, CDR2 ANQGSEA. Trimming left V 5 bases short and J 1 base short, with 14 bases between.

As regards this clone: Other DNA sequences in this sample translate to the same CDR3. The chain carries TRBV19 and TRBJ2-2; possibly TRBD1 for D (6 bases). Germline loops: CDR1 LNHDA, CDR2 SQIVND (reference sequence). This CDR3 spans 15 amino acids. Trimming stripped 5 bases from V and 2 bases from J, with 12 bases between. The CDR3 protein is CASSPRGGNTGELFF. CDR3 bases: TGTGCCAGTAGTCCCCGTGGGGGCAACACCGGGGAGCTGTTTTTT.

CDR3 DNA sequence: TGTGCCAGCAGCTTGGAGACAGCTAAAAACATTCAGTACTTC. Its translation is CASSLETAKNIQYF. The gene calls are TRBV5-8 and TRBJ2-4; D may be TRBD1 (5 bases). The V end was cut by 0 bases, the J end by 4 bases, with 8 bases between. This CDR3 spans 14 amino acids. The germline V gene encodes CDR1 SGHTS and CDR2 YDEGEE. Using reference TRBV5-8 and TRBJ2-4 for the parts outside the CDR3, the full variable domain is EAGVTQSPTHLIKTRGQQATLRCSPISGHTSVYWYQQALGLGLQFLLWYDEGEERNRGNFPPRFSGRQFPNYSSELNVNALELEDSALYLCASSLETAKNIQYFGAGTRLSVL.

J is TRBJ2-5 and V is TRBV7-9, with 9 bases matching TRBD1. CDR3 length equals 17 residues. In germline, CDR1 is SEHNR, CDR2 FQNEAQ (reference sequence). After removal of 1 base from V and 0 bases from J, the junction contained 6 bases not matched to a gene. Here the CDR3 reads CASSLGAGTGNQETQYF. The CDR3 DNA is TGTGCCAGCAGCTTAGGTGCCGGGACAGGGAACCAAGAGACCCAGTACTTC.

The rearrangement uses TRBV5-1 and TRBJ1-2, with a possible D match to TRBD1 (5 bases). V was trimmed by 8 bases and J by 3 bases, leaving 17 bases between them. Germline loops: CDR1 SGHRS, CDR2 YFSETQ. The CDR3 runs 14 residues. CDR3 nucleotide sequence: TGCGCCAGTTCCTCTGAGGGGTACGACTATGGCTACACCTTC. Translation: CASSSEGYDYGYTF.

The CDR3 sequence: CASSTGQGPPPLHF. The DNA for the CDR3 is TGTGCCAGTAGCACGGGACAGGGTCCTCCGCCCCTCCACTTT. The chain links TRBV19 to TRBJ1-6, with 9 nucleotides matching TRBD1. The V gene's germline CDR1 is LNHDA and CDR2 SQIVND (reference sequence). This CDR3 has 14 amino acids. V lost 6 bases, J lost 13 bases, and 10 bases stayed unmatched.

This rearrangement joins TRBV30 to TRBJ1-5; D unresolved. Trimming left V 1 base short and J 1 base short, with 8 bases between. Per germline, CDR1 GTSNPN and CDR2 SVGIG (reference sequence). The CDR3 is made up of 14 amino acids. The CDR3 loop is CAWSAVTSNQPQHF. CDR3 bases: TGTGCCTGGAGTGCGGTTACCAGCAATCAGCCCCAGCATTTT.

This clone was found a few times. This CDR3 reads CASSADGVGTEAFF. CDR3 sequence (DNA): TGTGCCAGCAGTGCGGACGGCGTGGGCACTGAAGCTTTCTTT. This chain joins TRBV2 and TRBJ1-1; D not resolved. Germline V gene data show CDR1 as SNHLY and CDR2 as FYNNEI. CDR3 length: 14 residues. Trimming took off 4 bases at V and 4 bases at J, with 13 bases between the two ends.

In DNA, the CDR3 is TGCGCCACCTCCGGCCCAGGGCACGGAAACACCATATATTTT. It translates to CATSGPGHGNTIYF. The chain has TRBV10-1 and TRBJ1-3; tentatively, D is TRBD1 (5 bases). Trimming pared 10 bases from V and 4 bases from J, leaving 17 bases between. Germline V lookup: CDR1 WNHNN, CDR2 SYGVQD (reference sequence). This CDR3 region has 14 residues.

This clone has a single count. The chain joins TRBV9 to TRBJ2-7, with TRBD2 matching 7 bases. Per germline, CDR1 SGDLS and CDR2 YYNGEE. The CDR3 totals 15 residues. V shed 0 bases, J shed 6 bases, and the junction held 9 bases outside the gene matches. For the CDR3, the DNA is TGTGCCAGCAGCGTAGGGGACGGGAGGATCTCCGAGCAGTACTTC. Its translation is CASSVGDGRISEQYF.

The chain is built from TRBV7-2 and TRBJ2-5; 7 bases align to TRBD1. The length of the CDR3 is 15 residues. V dropped 3 bases and J dropped 5; count of bases not matched to a gene: 9. Germline CDR1 is SGHTA and CDR2 is FQGNSA. CDR3 protein: CASSFPGLRGETQYF. DNA of the CDR3: TGTGCCAGCAGCTTCCCCGGACTCAGGGGGGAGACCCAGTACTTC.

The rearrangement links TRBV18 to TRBJ2-7; D perhaps matches TRBD1 (6 bases). V gave up 5 bases and J gave up 1 base, with 15 bases separating them. The CDR3 totals 15 residues. Germline V gene data show CDR1 as KGHSH and CDR2 as LQKENI. The CDR3 reads CASSSRQELSYEQYF. The DNA of the CDR3 is TGTGCCAGCTCATCCCGACAGGAATTATCCTACGAGCAGTACTTC.

On this clone: The sample holds other DNA sequences that translate to the same CDR3. The CDR3 coding sequence is TGTGCCAGCTCACCACCCGGTTATAATTCACCCCTCCACTTT. This sequence encodes CASSPPGYNSPLHF. The chain couples TRBV18 to TRBJ1-6; D is uncertain. CDR1 is KGHSH, CDR2 LQKENI, per germline. V shed 0 bases and J shed 4 bases, with 4 bases lying between them. CDR3 length: 14 residues.

The chain recombines TRBV19 with TRBJ1-1; D might be TRBD1 (5 bases). Germline V gene lookup returns CDR1 LNHDA and CDR2 SQIVND (reference sequence). Trimming took 4 bases from V and 6 from J, leaving 18 bases between them. The CDR3 extends over 15 amino acids. CDR3 region: CASSTQGLLGAEAFF. The CDR3 DNA reads as TGTGCCAGTAGTACCCAGGGACTCCTGGGGGCTGAAGCTTTCTTT.

This chain connects TRBV13 to TRBJ2-2; D may be TRBD2 (7 bases). Trimming removed 7 bases from V and 9 bases from J, with 12 bases in between. CDR1 is PRHDT, CDR2 FYEKMQ, per germline (reference sequence). CDR3 length: 12 residues. The CDR3 region is CASNSGGRELFF. The CDR3 region has the DNA TGTGCCAGCAACTCGGGGGGCCGGGAGCTGTTTTTT.

The chain uses TRBV4-1 and TRBJ2-3; possible D gene TRBD2, 6 bases. The CDR3 is 17 residues long. V was clipped by 2 bases and J by 0 bases, with 15 bases between them. Germline V CDR1 and CDR2: MGHRA, YSYEKL. CDR3 coding DNA: TGCGCCAGCAGCCAACCGTTTAGCGGTCGCAGCACAGATACGCAGTATTTT. Protein: CASSQPFSGRSTDTQYF.

The chain is built from TRBV2 and TRBJ1-1, with TRBD1 matching over 9 bases. CDR1 and CDR2 from the germline V gene are SNHLY and FYNNEI. With V trimmed by 6 bases and J by 5 bases, 13 bases remained unmatched. The CDR3 consists of 16 residues. The CDR3 nucleotides read TGTGCCAGCAGGATTAGCGGGACAGGGCAGCAGACTGAAGCTTTCTTT. It translates to CASRISGTGQQTEAFF.

The rearrangement uses TRBV10-1 and TRBJ2-1, with 7 nucleotides matching TRBD2. V lost 6 bases to trimming and J lost 0 bases; unmatched junction nucleotides: 5. The CDR3 spans 15 residues. CDR1 WNHNN and CDR2 SYGVQD come from the germline V gene (reference sequence). Here the CDR3 reads CASSAGADSYNEQFF. CDR3 nucleotide sequence: TGCGCCAGCAGCGCGGGAGCAGACTCCTACAATGAGCAGTTCTTC.

This chain links TRBV29-1 with TRBJ2-7; the D is unclear. V lost 3 bases and J lost 10, with 10 bases in between. This CDR3 region has 10 residues. CDR1 and CDR2 (germline): SQVTM, ANQGSEA. The CDR3 region is CSVDSRSQYF. As DNA, the CDR3 is TGCAGCGTTGACTCCAGGTCACAGTACTTC.

The chain couples TRBV7-9 to TRBJ2-5; D tentatively reads TRBD1 or TRBD2 (6 bases each). The CDR3 consists of 15 residues. Germline loops: CDR1 SEHNR, CDR2 FQNEAQ (reference sequence). The ends were cut back, 0 bases at V and 5 bases at J, with 13 bases in the middle. For the CDR3, the DNA is TGTGCCAGCAGCTTAGCGCGAGGAGGGGGTGAGACCCAGTACTTC. Residues: CASSLARGGGETQYF.

The rearrangement links TRBV19 to TRBJ2-7; no clear D. The CDR3 length is 14 residues. Germline V gene lookup returns CDR1 LNHDA and CDR2 SQIVND (reference sequence). V was clipped by 4 bases and J by 2 bases, with 12 bases between them. The CDR3 protein is CASSKDRPPYEQYF. In DNA, the CDR3 is TGTGCCAGTAGTAAGGACCGCCCCCCCTACGAGCAGTACTTC. The full variable domain, completed using reference TRBV19 and TRBJ2-7, is DGGITQSPKYLFRKEGQNVTLSCEQNLNHDAMYWYRQDPGQGLRLIYYSQIVNDFQKGDIAEGYSVSREKKESFPLTVTSAQKNPTAFYLCASSKDRPPYEQYFGPGTRLTVT.

The rearrangement uses TRBV5-1 and TRBJ2-5; TRBD1 matches at 8 bases. The trim removed 0 bases at V and 3 bases at J, leaving 1 base unmatched. CDR3 length equals 14 residues. The germline CDR1 and CDR2 sequences are SGHRS and YFSETQ. CDR3 sequence: CASSLGTGKETQYF. The CDR3 nucleotides read TGCGCCAGCAGCTTGGGGACAGGGAAAGAGACCCAGTACTTC.

This clone appeared once. This chain joins TRBV11-2 and TRBJ1-2, with D possibly TRBD1 on 5 matching bases. The CDR3 contains 14 residues. The V end lost 3 bases, the J end lost 2 bases, and 10 bases lay between the germline ends. In germline, CDR1 is SGHAT, CDR2 FQNNGV. The CDR3 nucleotides read TGTGCCAGCAGCTTCCCAGGGTCCAACTATGGCTACACCTTC. Translation: CASSFPGSNYGYTF.

This clone was found once. This rearrangement joins TRBV7-9 to TRBJ2-1; D ambiguous. Germline assignment: CDR1 SEHNR and CDR2 FQNEAQ (reference sequence). The CDR3 has 13 residues. V lost 1 base to trimming and J lost 5 bases, with 6 bases between them. CDR3 residues: CASSLEQNNEQFF. The CDR3 coding sequence is TGTGCCAGCAGCTTAGAACAAAACAATGAGCAGTTCTTC.

This chain links TRBV7-2 with TRBJ1-5; 8 positions match TRBD1. Trimming at V came to 2 bases and at J to 6 bases, leaving 12 bases not matched to a gene. Germline assignment: CDR1 SGHTA and CDR2 FQGNSA. The CDR3 is made up of 17 amino acids. CDR3 sequence: CASSLYAKDRDAQPQHF. DNA for the CDR3: TGTGCCAGCAGCTTATACGCAAAGGACAGGGACGCTCAGCCCCAGCATTTT.

The rearrangement links TRBV16 to TRBJ1-2, with a possible D match to TRBD1 (5 bases). Trimming shortened V by 0 bases and J by 8 bases, and 16 bases separated the two germline ends. The CDR3 consists of 15 residues. Germline V gene lookup returns CDR1 KGHSY and CDR2 FQNENV. CDR3: CASSQSGQRFRGYTF. CDR3 bases: TGTGCCAGCAGCCAATCGGGGCAGAGGTTCAGGGGCTACACCTTC.

The chain is built from TRBV7-2 and TRBJ2-5; D is unresolved. CDR1 is SGHTA and CDR2 is FQGNSA in the germline V gene. Trimming left V 5 bases short and J 3 bases short, with 10 bases between. The CDR3 is made up of 13 amino acids. The CDR3 DNA follows: TGTGCCAGCAGCCGATCGAGCGAAGAGACCCAGTACTTC. It yields the protein CASSRSSEETQYF.

The J gene is TRBJ2-3, the V gene TRBV4-1; D may match TRBD1 or TRBD2 (5 bases each). There are 17 residues in the CDR3. The ends were cut back, 3 bases at V and 7 bases at J, with 23 bases in the middle. Per the germline V gene, CDR1 is MGHRA and CDR2 is YSYEKL. CDR3 DNA sequence: TGCGCCAGCAGCCAGATCACGTCCGGGGCCAAACCAAATACGCAGTATTTT. It translates to CASSQITSGAKPNTQYF.

The chain combines TRBV11-2 with TRBJ2-3; TRBD1 is a possible D gene (5 bases). CDR3 size: 16 residues. V lost 1 base and J 0 bases, leaving 11 bases between the germline ends. Germline CDR1 and CDR2: SGHAT and FQNNGV. The CDR3 region has the DNA TGTGCCAGCAGCTTAGGGCGCAGGGCCAGCACAGATACGCAGTATTTT. Its protein product is CASSLGRRASTDTQYF.

V and J are TRBV18 and TRBJ1-5; D unresolved. V lost 4 bases to trimming and J lost 0 bases, with 10 bases between them. Germline values: CDR1 KGHSH, CDR2 LQKENI. The CDR3 has 15 residues. CDR3 protein: CASSQGDYSNQPQHF. The CDR3 DNA reads as TGTGCCAGCTCACAGGGCGATTATAGCAATCAGCCCCAGCATTTT.